This TCR beta chain was observed in a study of CD8 T cells in ankylosing spondylitis. Many counts were recorded for this clonotype. V lost 4 bases to trimming and J lost 9 bases; unmatched junction nucleotides: 6. Germline values: CDR1 SQVTM, CDR2 ANQGSEA. CDR3 length: 12 residues. Libraries of TCR beta came from quantitative 5'-RACE with molecular barcodes. TCRdb re-analysed the 5' RACE reads in MiXCR, keeping a single row per CDR3 protein. The sample has around 130,000 distinct CDR3 sequences; more than 6.5% are singletons. The chain employs TRBV29-1 and TRBJ2-1; the match to TRBD2 covers 7 bases. The source is a male donor with ankylosing spondylitis or in good health (not recorded which). Sequencing was done on a sample of blood, either unsorted or a sorted T cell fraction (not recorded which). The CDR3 region is CSVAAGVSEQFF. DNA for the CDR3: TGCAGCGTTGCGGCGGGAGTGAGTGAGCAGTTCTTC.